The 3 T cell receptor beta chains presented below share a single source sample, sequenced in a study of shared clonotypes between healthy human individuals. The repertoire was sequenced with immunoSEQ multiplex PCR; TCRdb's copy has only in-frame clones and lacks some. The data hold about 380,000 clones, with about 97% observed a single time. The sequencing sample was made of memory CD8+ T cells sorted from blood. The subset denotes: CD45RO+ cells pooled with CCR7-negative TemRA cells. The receptors come from a man aged 25 to 45 in good health.

V gene TRBV27 combines with J gene TRBJ1-1; D is ambiguous. Trimming shortened V by 0 bases and J by 4 bases, and 9 bases separated the two germline ends. Germline lookup yields CDR1 MNHEY and CDR2 SMNVEV (reference sequence). The CDR3 covers 14 residues. The CDR3 sequence: CASSLSGRATEAFF. DNA for the CDR3: TGTGCCAGCAGTTTATCAGGGAGGGCCACTGAAGCTTTCTTT.

V and J are TRBV5-4 and TRBJ2-7; 13 bases match TRBD2. CDR1 and CDR2 from the germline V gene are SGHNT and YYREEE (reference sequence). The CDR3 length is 19 residues. With V trimmed by 4 bases and J by 1 base, 14 bases remained unmatched. CDR3 sequence: CASSKGGGTSGKLSYEQYF. CDR3 DNA: TGTGCCAGCAGCAAAGGGGGCGGGACTAGCGGGAAGCTTTCCTACGAGCAGTACTTC.

The chain couples TRBV7-2 to TRBJ2-3; D unresolved. This CDR3 has 14 amino acids. Trimming removed 1 base at V and 2 bases at J, with 7 bases between. CDR1 and CDR2 from the germline V gene are SGHTA and FQGNSA. Here the CDR3 reads CASSLGLTTDTQYF. The CDR3 DNA reads TGTGCCAGCAGCTTAGGGCTAACCACAGATACGCAGTATTTT.